This T cell receptor (beta chain) stems from a study of OX40 agonist ivuxolimab in advanced cancers. Only in-frame clones appear in the TCRdb table, and some are missing; sequencing was by immunoSEQ multiplex PCR. The sample holds 15,000 to 20,000 clones; 87% are singletons and the top ten take 30% to 40%. There are 14 residues in the CDR3. V gave up 8 bases and J gave up 0 bases; unmatched junction bases: 8. Germline CDR1 is SGHNT and CDR2 is YYREEE (reference sequence). Sequenced here: CD4+ or CD8+ T cells sorted from blood, sampled in a trial of the OX40 agonist ivuxolimab. The receptor was isolated from an adult with an advanced solid tumor such as melanoma, head and neck, liver or kidney cancer. This sequence joins TRBV5-4 and TRBJ2-7, with 7 bases identical to TRBD1. For the CDR3, the DNA is TGTGCCAGTTCGGACTGGGACAGCTCCTACGAGCAGTACTTC. As protein: CASSDWDSSYEQYF.